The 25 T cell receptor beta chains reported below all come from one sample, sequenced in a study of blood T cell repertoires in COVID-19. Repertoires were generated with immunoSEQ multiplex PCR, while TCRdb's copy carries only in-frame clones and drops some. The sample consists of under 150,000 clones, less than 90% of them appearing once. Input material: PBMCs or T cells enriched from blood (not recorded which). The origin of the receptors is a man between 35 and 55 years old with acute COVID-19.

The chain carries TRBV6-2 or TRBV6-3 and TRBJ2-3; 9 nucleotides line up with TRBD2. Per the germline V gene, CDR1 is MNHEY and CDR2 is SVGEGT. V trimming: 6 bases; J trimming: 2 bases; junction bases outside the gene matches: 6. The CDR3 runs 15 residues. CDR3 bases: TGTGCCAGCAGCAGACTAGCGGACGTCACAGATACGCAGTATTTT. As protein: CASSRLADVTDTQYF.

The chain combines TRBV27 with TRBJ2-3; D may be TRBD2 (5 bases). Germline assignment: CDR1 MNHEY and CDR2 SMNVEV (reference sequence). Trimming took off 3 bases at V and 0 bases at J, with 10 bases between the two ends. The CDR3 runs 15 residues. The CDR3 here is CASSLRAESTDTQYF. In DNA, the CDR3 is TGTGCCAGCAGTTTGAGGGCCGAAAGCACAGATACGCAGTATTTT.

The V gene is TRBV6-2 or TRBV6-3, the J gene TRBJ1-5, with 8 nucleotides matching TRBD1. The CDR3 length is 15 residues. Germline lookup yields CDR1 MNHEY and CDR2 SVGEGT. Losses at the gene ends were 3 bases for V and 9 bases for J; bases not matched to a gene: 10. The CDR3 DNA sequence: TGTGCCAGCAGTTATAGGGGACAGGCCCTGAGGCCCCAGCATTTT. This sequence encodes CASSYRGQALRPQHF.

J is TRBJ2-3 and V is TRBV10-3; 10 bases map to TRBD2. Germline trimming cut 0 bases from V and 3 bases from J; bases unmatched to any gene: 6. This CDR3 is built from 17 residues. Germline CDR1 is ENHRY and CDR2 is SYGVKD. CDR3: CAISESIRTSGTDTQYF. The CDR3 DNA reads TGTGCCATCAGTGAGTCGATACGGACTAGCGGAACAGATACGCAGTATTTT.

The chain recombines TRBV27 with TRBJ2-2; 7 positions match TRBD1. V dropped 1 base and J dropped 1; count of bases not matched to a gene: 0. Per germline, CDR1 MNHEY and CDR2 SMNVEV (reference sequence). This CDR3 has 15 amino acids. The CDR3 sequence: CASSLYRGNTGELFF. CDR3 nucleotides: TGTGCCAGCAGTTTATACAGGGGGAACACCGGGGAGCTGTTTTTT.

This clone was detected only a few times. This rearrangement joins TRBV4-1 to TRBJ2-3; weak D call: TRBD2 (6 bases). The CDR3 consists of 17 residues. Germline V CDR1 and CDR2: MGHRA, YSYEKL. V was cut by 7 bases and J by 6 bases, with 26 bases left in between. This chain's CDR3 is CASTPRGVAGSGDTQYF. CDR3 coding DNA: TGCGCCAGCACCCCAAGAGGTGTCGCGGGGTCAGGGGATACGCAGTATTTT.

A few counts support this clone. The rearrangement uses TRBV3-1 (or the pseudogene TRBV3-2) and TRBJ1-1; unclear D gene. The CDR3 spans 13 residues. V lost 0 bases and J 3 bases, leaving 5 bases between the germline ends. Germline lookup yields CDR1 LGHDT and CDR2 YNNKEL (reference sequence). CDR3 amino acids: CASSQDPDTEAFF. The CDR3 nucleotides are TGTGCCAGCAGCCAAGATCCGGACACTGAAGCTTTCTTT.

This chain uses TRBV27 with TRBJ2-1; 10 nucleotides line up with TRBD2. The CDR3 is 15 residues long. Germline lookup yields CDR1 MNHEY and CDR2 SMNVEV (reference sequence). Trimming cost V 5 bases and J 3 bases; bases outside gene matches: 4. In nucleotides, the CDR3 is TGTGCCAGCAGTACAGCGGGGGGGAACTACAATGAGCAGTTCTTC. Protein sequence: CASSTAGGNYNEQFF.

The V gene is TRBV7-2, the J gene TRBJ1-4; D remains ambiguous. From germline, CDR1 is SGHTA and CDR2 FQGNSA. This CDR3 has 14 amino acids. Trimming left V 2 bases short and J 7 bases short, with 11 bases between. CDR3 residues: CASSLIRESEKLFF. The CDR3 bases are TGTGCCAGCAGCTTAATCCGGGAGAGTGAAAAACTGTTTTTT.

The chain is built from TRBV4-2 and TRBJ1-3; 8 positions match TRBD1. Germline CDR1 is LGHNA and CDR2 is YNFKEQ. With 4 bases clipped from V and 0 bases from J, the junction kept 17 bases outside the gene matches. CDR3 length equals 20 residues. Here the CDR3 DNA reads TGTGCCAGCAGCCCCCGCCTTATCTCGGGACAGGCATCCTCTGGAAACACCATATATTTT. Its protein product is CASSPRLISGQASSGNTIYF.

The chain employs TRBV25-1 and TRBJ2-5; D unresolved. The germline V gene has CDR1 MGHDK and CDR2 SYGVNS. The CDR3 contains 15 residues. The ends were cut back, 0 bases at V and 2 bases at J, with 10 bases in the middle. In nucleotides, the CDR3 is TGTGCCAGCAGTGAATATCACAGTAGGCAAGAGACCCAGTACTTC. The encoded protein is CASSEYHSRQETQYF.

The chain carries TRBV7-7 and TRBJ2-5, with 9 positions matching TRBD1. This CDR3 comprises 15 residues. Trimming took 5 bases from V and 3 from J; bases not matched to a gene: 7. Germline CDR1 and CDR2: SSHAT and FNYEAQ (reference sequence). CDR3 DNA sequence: TGTGCCAGCAGCGTCGGACGGGACAGGGAAGAGACCCAGTACTTC. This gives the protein CASSVGRDREETQYF.

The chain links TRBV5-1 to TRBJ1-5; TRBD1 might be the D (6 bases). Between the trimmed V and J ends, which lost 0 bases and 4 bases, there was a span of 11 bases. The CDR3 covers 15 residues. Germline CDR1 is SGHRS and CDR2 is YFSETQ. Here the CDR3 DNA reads TGCGCCAGCAGCTTGGAGGGACAAGTAAATCAGCCCCAGCATTTT. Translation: CASSLEGQVNQPQHF.

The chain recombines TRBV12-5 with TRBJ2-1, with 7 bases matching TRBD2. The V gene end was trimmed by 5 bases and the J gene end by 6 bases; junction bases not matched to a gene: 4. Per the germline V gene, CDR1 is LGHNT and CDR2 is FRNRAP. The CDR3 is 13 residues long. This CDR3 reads CASGPGLGNEQFF. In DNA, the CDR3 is TGTGCTAGTGGTCCAGGACTAGGCAATGAGCAGTTCTTC.

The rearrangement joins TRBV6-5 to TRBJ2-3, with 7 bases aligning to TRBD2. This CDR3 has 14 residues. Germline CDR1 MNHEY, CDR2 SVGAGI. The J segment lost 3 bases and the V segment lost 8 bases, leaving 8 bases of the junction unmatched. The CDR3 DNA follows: TGTGCCAGCGCCAGGAGCGGGGAGACAGATACGCAGTATTTT. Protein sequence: CASARSGETDTQYF.

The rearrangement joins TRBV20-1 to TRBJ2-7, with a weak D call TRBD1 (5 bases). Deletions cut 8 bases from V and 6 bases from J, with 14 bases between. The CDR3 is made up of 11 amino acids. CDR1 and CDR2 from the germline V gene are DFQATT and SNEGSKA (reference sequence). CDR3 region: CSPDGHVEQYF. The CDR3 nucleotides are TGCAGTCCGGACGGACACGTCGAGCAGTACTTC.

CDR3 bases: TGTGCCCTGACCGCCGGGACTGGAACCTACAATGAGCAGTTCTTC. Its protein is CALTAGTGTYNEQFF. The J gene is TRBJ2-1, the V gene TRBV3-1 (or the pseudogene TRBV3-2), with TRBD2 as a possible D gene (6 bases). The V end was cut by 11 bases, the J end by 2 bases, with 19 bases between. CDR3 length equals 15 residues. Germline CDR1 LGHDT, CDR2 YNNKEL (reference sequence).

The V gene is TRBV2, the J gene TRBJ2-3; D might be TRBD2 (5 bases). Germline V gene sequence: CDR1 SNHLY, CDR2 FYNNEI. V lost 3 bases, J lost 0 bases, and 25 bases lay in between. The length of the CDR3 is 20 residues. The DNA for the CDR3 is TGTGCCAGCAGTGATCCTCGGCCCTCGGGATTAGACCCTAGCACAGATACGCAGTATTTT. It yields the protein CASSDPRPSGLDPSTDTQYF.

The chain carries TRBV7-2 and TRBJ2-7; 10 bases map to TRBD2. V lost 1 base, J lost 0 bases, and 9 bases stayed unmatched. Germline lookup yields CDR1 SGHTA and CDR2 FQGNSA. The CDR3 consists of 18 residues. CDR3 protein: CASSLGPLLAGSSYEQYF. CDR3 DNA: TGTGCCAGCAGCTTAGGGCCCTTACTAGCGGGGAGCTCCTACGAGCAGTACTTC.

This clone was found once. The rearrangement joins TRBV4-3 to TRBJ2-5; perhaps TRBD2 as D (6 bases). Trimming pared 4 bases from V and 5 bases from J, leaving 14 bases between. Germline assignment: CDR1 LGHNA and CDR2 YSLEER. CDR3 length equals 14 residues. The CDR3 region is CASSRHSGGETQYF. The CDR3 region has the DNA TGCGCCAGCAGCCGCCATAGCGGAGGGGAGACCCAGTACTTC.

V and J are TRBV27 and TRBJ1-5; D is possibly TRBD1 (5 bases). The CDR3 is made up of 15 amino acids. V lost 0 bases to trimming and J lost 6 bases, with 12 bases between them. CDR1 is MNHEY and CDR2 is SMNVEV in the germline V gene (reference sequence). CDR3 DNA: TGTGCCAGCAGTTTATCTCCAGGGTCTATTCAGCCCCAGCATTTT. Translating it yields CASSLSPGSIQPQHF.

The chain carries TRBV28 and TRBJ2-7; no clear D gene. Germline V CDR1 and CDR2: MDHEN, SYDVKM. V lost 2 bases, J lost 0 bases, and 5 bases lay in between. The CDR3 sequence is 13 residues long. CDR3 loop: CASSLASSYEQYF. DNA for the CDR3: TGTGCCAGCAGTTTAGCCAGCTCCTACGAGCAGTACTTC.

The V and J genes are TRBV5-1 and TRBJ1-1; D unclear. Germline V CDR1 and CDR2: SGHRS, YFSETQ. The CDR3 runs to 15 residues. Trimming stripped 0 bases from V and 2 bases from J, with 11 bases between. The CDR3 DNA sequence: TGCGCCAGCAGCTTGGTTTTGGGCTTTAACACTGAAGCTTTCTTT. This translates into CASSLVLGFNTEAFF.

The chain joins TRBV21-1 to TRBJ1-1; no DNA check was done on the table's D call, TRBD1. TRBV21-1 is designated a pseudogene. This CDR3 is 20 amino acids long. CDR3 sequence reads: CASSPVMGFDSRIGNTEAFF. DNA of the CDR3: TGTGCCAGCAGCCCCGTGATGGGATTTGACAGCCGTATTGGGAACACTGAAGCTTTCTTT.

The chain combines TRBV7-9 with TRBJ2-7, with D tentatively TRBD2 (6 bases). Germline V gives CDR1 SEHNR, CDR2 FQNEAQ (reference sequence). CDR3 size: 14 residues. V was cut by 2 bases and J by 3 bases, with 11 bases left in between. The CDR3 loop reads CASSLPGEFYEQYF. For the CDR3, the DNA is TGTGCCAGCAGCTTACCGGGGGAATTCTACGAGCAGTACTTC.